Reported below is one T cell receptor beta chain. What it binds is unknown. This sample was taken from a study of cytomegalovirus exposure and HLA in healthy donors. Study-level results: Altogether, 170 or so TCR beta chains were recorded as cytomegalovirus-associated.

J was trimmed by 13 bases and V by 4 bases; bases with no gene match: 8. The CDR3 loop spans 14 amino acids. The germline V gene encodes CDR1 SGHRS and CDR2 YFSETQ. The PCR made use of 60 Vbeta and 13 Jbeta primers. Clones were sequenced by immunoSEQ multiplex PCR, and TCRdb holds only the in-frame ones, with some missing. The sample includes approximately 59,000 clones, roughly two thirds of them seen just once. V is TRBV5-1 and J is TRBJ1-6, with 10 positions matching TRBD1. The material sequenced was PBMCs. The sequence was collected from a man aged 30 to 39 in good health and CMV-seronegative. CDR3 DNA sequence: TGCGCCAGCAGCCCCGGGACAGGGGTCGCTCCCCTCCACTTT. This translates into CASSPGTGVAPLHF.